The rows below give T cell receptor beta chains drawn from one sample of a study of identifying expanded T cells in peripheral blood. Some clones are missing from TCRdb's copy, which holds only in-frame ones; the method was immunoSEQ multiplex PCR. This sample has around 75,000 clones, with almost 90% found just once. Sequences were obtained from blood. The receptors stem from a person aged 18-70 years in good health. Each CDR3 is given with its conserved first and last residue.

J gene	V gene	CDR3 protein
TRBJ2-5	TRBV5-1	CASSLVAGALAGAETQYF
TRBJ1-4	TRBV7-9	CASSSAGAGSEKLFF
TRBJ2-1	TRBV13	CASSKSTGHNEQFF
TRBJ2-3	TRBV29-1	CSVEKVDTQYF
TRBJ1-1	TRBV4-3	CASSQGGTWGTEAFF
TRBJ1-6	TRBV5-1	CASSLERLGSPLHF
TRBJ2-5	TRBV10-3	CAISGTSGTQETQYF
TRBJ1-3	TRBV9	CASSETGGSGNTIYF
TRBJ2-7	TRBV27	CDAGQGLVHEQYF
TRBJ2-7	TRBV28	CASRGLAVNYEQYF
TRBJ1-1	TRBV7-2	CASSLGGVRAEAFF
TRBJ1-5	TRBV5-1	CASSLQGIGNQPQHF
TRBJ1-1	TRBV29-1	CSVEGTADTEAFF
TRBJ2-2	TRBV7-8	CASSPVRSTGELFF
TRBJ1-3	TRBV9	CASSPGVGNTIYF
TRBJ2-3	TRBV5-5	CASDFSGIPGTDTQYF
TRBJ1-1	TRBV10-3	CASYRELNTEAFF
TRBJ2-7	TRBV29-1	CSVAGGLAGRGEQYF
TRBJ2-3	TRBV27	CATGRRGLHHTQYF
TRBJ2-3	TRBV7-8	CASSSAGRSGDTQYF
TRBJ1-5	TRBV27	CASSFRDRDQPQHF
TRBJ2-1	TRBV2	CASSGGGDVNEQFF
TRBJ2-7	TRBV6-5	CASRGLGQGPYEQYF